The 5 T cell receptor beta chains reported below all come from one sample, sequenced in a study of T cells after somatic rescue of genetic block (dated by TCRdb to about 2020). The library was produced with the immunoSEQ multiplex PCR assay. This immuneACCESS table, as held by TCRdb, lists in-frame sequences with V and J called but not all clones. Of the missing ones, under half trace to an unresolved V gene in checked studies; the others have no known cause. This sample gives roughly 110,000 clones in total; 75% to 95% of them show up just once. The ten largest account for more than 1.4% of the sample. The sequencing input was peripheral blood mononuclear cells (PBMCs). The receptors derive from a woman aged 18-30 years.

The chain uses TRBV19 and TRBJ1-5; D is uncertain. CDR1 LNHDA and CDR2 SQIVND come from the germline V gene (reference sequence). The ends were cut back, 10 bases at V and 2 bases at J, with 18 bases in the middle. This CDR3 has 15 residues. CDR3 in amino acids: CATTIGTRGNQPQHF. The CDR3 coding sequence is TGTGCCACTACGATCGGCACCCGGGGCAATCAGCCCCAGCATTTT. The full variable domain, completed using reference TRBV19 and TRBJ1-5, is DGGITQSPKYLFRKEGQNVTLSCEQNLNHDAMYWYRQDPGQGLRLIYYSQIVNDFQKGDIAEGYSVSREKKESFPLTVTSAQKNPTAFYLCATTIGTRGNQPQHFGDGTRLSIL.

The J gene is TRBJ2-1, the V gene TRBV5-1, with TRBD2 as a possible D gene (7 bases). With 0 bases removed from V and 8 bases from J, the gap between germline ends came to 21 bases. The V gene's germline CDR1 is SGHRS and CDR2 YFSETQ. This CDR3 has 17 residues. The CDR3 here is CASSLAGRSRGAYEQFF. In DNA, the CDR3 is TGCGCCAGCAGCTTGGCCGGTCGGAGCCGGGGGGCCTATGAGCAGTTCTTC.

The rearrangement links TRBV9 to TRBJ1-2, with 8 nucleotides matching TRBD1. Trimming took 4 bases from V and 5 from J; bases not matched to a gene: 16. The CDR3 runs 17 residues. Germline CDR1 and CDR2: SGDLS and YYNGEE. CDR3 residues: CASSTTHGQGSRYGYTF. CDR3 sequence (DNA): TGTGCCAGCAGCACTACTCATGGACAGGGATCAAGATATGGCTACACCTTC.

The rearrangement links TRBV9 to TRBJ2-1; D possibly corresponds to TRBD2 (6 bases). V lost 4 bases, J lost 2 bases, and 16 bases lay in between. CDR1 and CDR2 from the germline V gene are SGDLS and YYNGEE. The CDR3 covers 16 residues. CDR3 DNA: TGTGCCAGCAGCACTCCTAGCGTCCCCCCCTACAATGAGCAGTTCTTC. Its protein is CASSTPSVPPYNEQFF. The full variable domain, its missing parts supplied by reference TRBV9 and TRBJ2-1, is DSGVTQTPKHLITATGQRVTLRCSPRSGDLSVYWYQQSLDQGLQFLIQYYNGEERAKGNILERFSAQQFPDLHSELNLSSLELGDSALYFCASSTPSVPPYNEQFFGPGTRLTVL.

The V call is TRBV15, the J call TRBJ2-7, with D perhaps assigned TRBD1 or TRBD2 (5 bases each). This CDR3 is 14 amino acids long. Trimming removed 1 base from V and 3 bases from J, with 10 bases in between. Germline V gives CDR1 LNHNV, CDR2 YYDKDF (reference sequence). The CDR3 bases are TGTGCCACCAGCAGAGCTCGGGGCAACTACGAGCAGTACTTC. It yields the protein CATSRARGNYEQYF.